A single sample is the source of the 10 T cell receptor beta chains below, sequenced in a study of T cell changes during pregnancy in multiple sclerosis. The table came from immunoSEQ multiplex PCR; TCRdb's copy has only in-frame clones and leaves some out. Of about 36,000 clones listed, roughly 89% are singletons. The sequencing here drew on CD4+ T cells from peripheral blood mononuclear cells, taken in the second trimester of pregnancy. The receptors were gathered from a female donor in good health, enrolled as a control in a pregnancy study.

The chain combines TRBV7-6 with TRBJ1-2; D might be TRBD1 (5 bases). In germline, CDR1 is SGHVS, CDR2 FNYEAQ. The CDR3 is made up of 16 amino acids. The V end was cut by 5 bases, the J end by 8 bases, with 24 bases between. CDR3 bases: TGTGCCAGCAGCGGTCCGTATGGCAGGGCCAAGAGGGGCTACACCTTC. Its translation: CASSGPYGRAKRGYTF.

The V gene is TRBV7-3, the J gene TRBJ2-5, with D possibly TRBD1 on 6 matching bases. The CDR3 covers 14 residues. Germline V lookup: CDR1 SGHTA, CDR2 FQGTGA. The V end lost 5 bases, the J end lost 3 bases, and 13 bases lay between the germline ends. The CDR3 DNA sequence: TGTGCCAGCAGCGCCAGACAGGCGGAAGAGACCCAGTACTTC. The encoded protein is CASSARQAEETQYF.

The chain links TRBV5-1 to TRBJ2-7, with 7 nucleotides matching TRBD1. CDR3 length: 15 amino acids. Germline loops: CDR1 SGHRS, CDR2 YFSETQ. V lost 0 bases and J lost 3; bases outside the gene matches: 6. CDR3 region: CASSLGQGEDYEQYF. As DNA, the CDR3 is TGCGCCAGCAGCTTGGGACAGGGTGAGGACTACGAGCAGTACTTC.

V is TRBV6-5 and J is TRBJ2-7; 8 positions match TRBD1. Germline CDR1 MNHEY, CDR2 SVGAGI. This CDR3 has 15 residues. J lost 2 bases, V lost 6 bases, and 9 bases had no gene match. CDR3 DNA sequence: TGTGCCAGCAGCCCCCCAGGGGGCCTAACCTACGAGCAGTACTTC. Translated, it gives CASSPPGGLTYEQYF.

The chain recombines TRBV11-3 with TRBJ2-1; TRBD2 matches at 12 bases. CDR1 and CDR2 (germline): SGHNT, YENEEA. The J segment lost 7 bases and the V segment lost 3 bases, leaving 10 bases of the junction unmatched. This CDR3 comprises 17 residues. The CDR3 bases are TGTGCCAGCAGCTTGGGTTTAACCGGGACTAGCGGGAATGAGCAGTTCTTC. As protein: CASSLGLTGTSGNEQFF.

This clone was recorded only once. This rearrangement joins TRBV19 to TRBJ2-6; D not certain. The germline V and J ends were trimmed by 11 bases and 0 bases, with 11 bases remaining between them. Germline V gene data show CDR1 as LNHDA and CDR2 as SQIVND (reference sequence). This CDR3 is 14 amino acids long. The CDR3 coding sequence is TGTGCCTCCAGACTCGGCTCTGGGGCCAACGTCCTGACTTTC. Its translation is CASRLGSGANVLTF.

The V and J genes are TRBV5-1 and TRBJ2-1; unclear D gene. Trimming removed 4 bases from V and 8 bases from J, with 13 bases in between. Germline V gives CDR1 SGHRS, CDR2 YFSETQ. CDR3 length: 13 amino acids. The DNA of the CDR3 is TGCGCCAGCAGCGCGGCTAGTCTTGATGAGCAGTTCTTC. Encoded protein: CASSAASLDEQFF. Complete variable domain (other parts from reference TRBV5-1 and TRBJ2-1): KAGVTQTPRYLIKTRGQQVTLSCSPISGHRSVSWYQQTPGQGLQFLFEYFSETQRNKGNFPGRFSGRQFSNSRSEMNVSTLELGDSALYLCASSAASLDEQFFGPGTRLTVL.

This clone was seen a handful of times. The V call is TRBV6-4, the J call TRBJ1-1, with D unclear. The ends were cut back, 4 bases at V and 5 bases at J, with 11 bases in the middle. The CDR3 is 13 residues long. Germline V gene sequence: CDR1 MRHNA, CDR2 SNTAGT. CDR3 protein: CASSVSMQTEAFF. The DNA for the CDR3 is TGTGCCAGCAGTGTTTCAATGCAGACTGAAGCTTTCTTT.

The chain carries TRBV5-1 and TRBJ1-3, with 9 bases fitting TRBD1. CDR3 size: 15 residues. The trim removed 0 bases at V and 4 bases at J, leaving 2 bases unmatched. Germline CDR1 SGHRS, CDR2 YFSETQ. The CDR3 DNA is TGCGCCAGCAGCTTGGTAGGGACAGGGGGAAACACCATATATTTT. Its translation is CASSLVGTGGNTIYF.

This chain connects TRBV7-3 to TRBJ1-1, with D perhaps TRBD1 (6 bases). This CDR3 contains 15 residues. Between the trimmed V and J ends, which lost 2 bases and 1 base, there was a span of 11 bases. The germline CDR1 and CDR2 sequences are SGHTA and FQGTGA. The CDR3 region is CASSLSGHQNTEAFF. CDR3 nucleotides: TGTGCCAGCAGCTTATCGGGACACCAGAACACTGAAGCTTTCTTT.